The sample holds a few counts of the clone carrying this T cell receptor beta chain. As yet, its antigen is unknown. This sample stems from a study of T cell repertoires in cytomegalovirus infection. Study background: Epitope selection comprised recently identified HLA-C-restricted CMV epitopes and well-studied HLA-B-restricted CMV epitopes.

Trimming stripped 1 base from V and 0 bases from J, with 6 bases between. The CDR3 extends over 14 amino acids. Germline CDR1 LGHNA, CDR2 YSLEER. TCRdb re-analysed the reads in MiXCR, keeping a single row per CDR3 protein. The profile shows some 62,000 distinct CDR3 sequences, around 21% of them singletons. General study findings and limits: In two of eight donors, the top clonotype was HLA-C-restricted CMV-specific.

This sequence originates from a human donor in good health (CMV status not recorded). Some clones in this sample may be carry-over from other donors' samples. This chain uses TRBV4-3 with TRBJ1-1; no definite D call. Source: CD8+ T cells from cultured PBMCs, taken from culture after CMV antigen stimulation. CDR3 nucleotides: TGCGCCAGCAGCCAAGGACCCTTGAACACTGAAGCTTTCTTT. It translates to CASSQGPLNTEAFF.